Presented here are 13 T cell receptor beta chains from one specimen sequenced in a study of early T cells in non-severe SARS-CoV-2 infection. A single record per CDR3 protein comes from TCRdb applying MiXCR to the 5' RACE reads. The sample lists around 63,000 distinct CDR3 sequences; 10% to 15% were seen once. Sequenced material: whole blood. All receptors come from an adult who was a healthcare worker with PCR-confirmed SARS-CoV-2 infection or an uninfected control (not recorded which).

The table lists this clonotype with many counts. This chain links TRBV7-6 with TRBJ2-7, with D unclear. This CDR3 has 15 residues. The germline CDR1 and CDR2 sequences are SGHVS and FNYEAQ. Trimming cost V 0 bases and J 1 base, with 10 bases left between them. The DNA of the CDR3 is TGTGCCAGCAGCTTAGCCCCGGATCGATCCTACGAGCAGTACTTC. This codes for CASSLAPDRSYEQYF.

This clonotype was recorded at least ten times. The chain recombines TRBV4-1 with TRBJ2-1, with 7 bases lining up with TRBD2. Germline assignment: CDR1 MGHRA and CDR2 YSYEKL. V was pared by 0 bases and J by 2 bases, with 4 bases of the junction left unmatched. There are 16 residues in the CDR3. CDR3 protein: CASSQDREGPYNEQFF. The CDR3 DNA sequence: TGCGCCAGCAGCCAAGATAGGGAGGGCCCCTACAATGAGCAGTTCTTC.

This clonotype was seen at least ten times. The V gene is TRBV4-2, the J gene TRBJ2-1, with 10 bases lining up with TRBD2. Germline CDR1 LGHNA, CDR2 YNFKEQ. V lost 2 bases and J lost 5; bases outside the gene matches: 6. This CDR3 is built from 16 residues. CDR3 in DNA: TGTGCCAGCAGCCAAATCCCCCTAGCGGGGGACAATGAGCAGTTCTTC. Protein: CASSQIPLAGDNEQFF.

The CDR3 sequence is CASGPGLHNEQFF. CDR3 bases: TGTGCTAGTGGGCCGGGTCTCCACAATGAGCAGTTCTTC. The chain employs TRBV12-5 and TRBJ2-1; D is undetermined. Germline V gene sequence: CDR1 LGHNT, CDR2 FRNRAP. Trimming stripped 6 bases from V and 5 bases from J, with 11 bases between. The CDR3 covers 13 residues.

This clonotype was counted ten times or more. The rearrangement joins TRBV9 to TRBJ1-6; TRBD1 is a possible D gene (6 bases). The germline CDR1 and CDR2 sequences are SGDLS and YYNGEE. The CDR3 contains 14 residues. Trimming cost V 1 base and J 8 bases, with 10 bases left between them. CDR3 protein: CASSVRAGDSPLHF. CDR3 DNA: TGTGCCAGCAGCGTAAGGGCAGGGGATTCACCCCTCCACTTT.

There are a few counts of this clonotype. The CDR3 DNA reads TGCGCCAGCAGCTTTTACCTACAGGGTTATAATTCACCCCTCCACTTT. This translates into CASSFYLQGYNSPLHF. The V call is TRBV5-1, the J call TRBJ1-6, with D maybe TRBD1 (6 bases). The CDR3 is 16 amino acids. V was clipped by 2 bases and J by 4 bases, with 13 bases between them. From germline, CDR1 is SGHRS and CDR2 YFSETQ.

V usage is TRBV11-2 and J usage is TRBJ2-2, with D possibly being TRBD1 (5 bases). The length of the CDR3 is 17 residues. Trimming cost V 5 bases and J 6 bases, with 22 bases left between them. Germline V CDR1 and CDR2: SGHAT, FQNNGV. Here the CDR3 reads CASSQGPGQGMAGELFF. CDR3 in DNA: TGTGCCAGCAGCCAAGGGCCAGGGCAGGGCATGGCCGGGGAGCTGTTTTTT.

This clonotype has a count of ten or more. The chain couples TRBV6-6 to TRBJ2-1, with 12 bases lining up with TRBD2. CDR1 MNHNY and CDR2 SVGAGI come from the germline V gene (reference sequence). The CDR3 is made up of 12 amino acids. The CDR3 bases are TGTTCTAGCGGGGGGGTCTACAATGAGCAGTTCTTC. Translated: CSSGGVYNEQFF.

This clonotype was seen many times. The rearrangement uses TRBV10-2 and TRBJ2-7, with a possible D match to TRBD2 (6 bases). The CDR3 is 14 residues long. Germline V gives CDR1 WSHSY, CDR2 SAAADI. V was pared by 5 bases and J by 3 bases, with 14 bases between. CDR3 sequence: CASSPAGRSYEQYF. The CDR3, as DNA: TGCGCCAGCAGTCCAGCAGGGAGGAGCTACGAGCAGTACTTC.

This chain joins TRBV6-5 and TRBJ2-1; D gene unclear. The CDR3 consists of 16 residues. Trimming removed 0 bases at V and 6 bases at J, with 15 bases between. CDR1 and CDR2 (germline): MNHEY, SVGAGI. The CDR3 spells CASSYSWQSHFNEQFF. The CDR3 region has the DNA TGTGCCAGCAGTTACTCGTGGCAGTCTCATTTCAATGAGCAGTTCTTC.

The chain is built from TRBV4-1 and TRBJ2-2; D is possibly TRBD2 (6 bases). Trimming removed 0 bases at V and 7 bases at J, with 15 bases between. The length of the CDR3 is 16 residues. Germline CDR1 MGHRA, CDR2 YSYEKL. This chain's CDR3 is CASSQDPRTKFGELFF. The CDR3 DNA sequence: TGCGCCAGCAGCCAAGATCCTAGGACTAAATTCGGGGAGCTGTTTTTT.

There are many counts of this clonotype. This chain joins TRBV4-3 and TRBJ1-1, with TRBD1 matching 10 bases. CDR3 length equals 14 residues. Trimming removed 4 bases from V and 4 bases from J; junction bases left unmatched: 3. Germline CDR1 LGHNA, CDR2 YSLEER. In nucleotides, the CDR3 is TGCGCCAGCAGCCGGGGGACAGGGGTCACTGAAGCTTTCTTT. Protein sequence: CASSRGTGVTEAFF.

This clonotype was detected only a few times. The J gene is TRBJ1-2, the V gene TRBV7-2; 8 nucleotides agree with TRBD1. CDR1 SGHTA and CDR2 FQGNSA come from the germline V gene. The length of the CDR3 is 13 residues. V lost 5 bases, J lost 8 bases, and 7 bases stayed unmatched. The CDR3 DNA reads as TGTGCCAGCAGCCAGGACAGGGTAGGCGGCTACACCTTC. Its protein product is CASSQDRVGGYTF.